This TCR beta chain was captured in a study of cytomegalovirus exposure and HLA in healthy donors. Across the whole study: Falling in the Caucasian-associated ancestry cluster were approximately 84% of under 500 genotyped donors.

A remark on this clone: Its antigen is not known.

Primers for the PCR totalled 60 Vbeta and 13 Jbeta. Only in-frame clones appear in the TCRdb table, and some are missing; sequencing was by immunoSEQ multiplex PCR. The repertoire consists of 180,000 or so clones, with about 79% occurring once and the leading ten covering around 1.5%. Overall study results and limits: 164 TCR beta chains were listed as cytomegalovirus-associated. With DRB1 most and HLA-C fewest, TCR association rates differed between HLA loci in a later analysis.

The V gene end was trimmed by 6 bases and the J gene end by 5 bases; junction bases not matched to a gene: 7. This CDR3 has 15 residues. Germline V lookup: CDR1 MDHEN, CDR2 SYDVKM. This clonotype was obtained from a man aged 18 to 29 in good health and CMV-seronegative. Specimen: PBMCs. The genes are TRBV28 and TRBJ1-6; TRBD1 agrees at 7 bases. The CDR3 bases are TGTGCCAGCAGCCGGGGACAGATCAATAATTCACCCCTCCACTTT. Protein: CASSRGQINNSPLHF.